This T cell receptor (beta chain) was captured by sequencing in a study of early T cells in non-severe SARS-CoV-2 infection. Study overall: Investigators sequenced bulk RNA drawn from unsorted whole blood, and chains remained unpaired.

Attachment of unique molecular identifiers was made to individual cDNA molecules. MiXCR, run by TCRdb on the 5' RACE reads, gives a single entry per CDR3 protein. The sample has tens of thousands of distinct CDR3 sequences; roughly a sixth are singletons. The germline gives CDR1 SEHNR, CDR2 FQNEAQ (reference sequence). V gave up 1 base and J gave up 11 bases, with 12 bases separating them. The CDR3 totals 13 residues. Only a few counts were recorded for this clonotype. The antigen remains undetermined. Whole-study results and caveats: A preference for anti-spike CD8 responses marked VDJdb matching, which missed private and CD4 specificities.

The sample consisted of whole blood. The receptor was derived from an adult who was a healthcare worker with PCR-confirmed SARS-CoV-2 infection or an uninfected control (not recorded which). The chain couples TRBV7-9 to TRBJ1-5, with a possible D match to TRBD1 (5 bases). The CDR3 region has the DNA TGTGCCAGCAGCTTAGGGGCAGGCAGGGCCCAGCATTTT. Its protein is CASSLGAGRAQHF.